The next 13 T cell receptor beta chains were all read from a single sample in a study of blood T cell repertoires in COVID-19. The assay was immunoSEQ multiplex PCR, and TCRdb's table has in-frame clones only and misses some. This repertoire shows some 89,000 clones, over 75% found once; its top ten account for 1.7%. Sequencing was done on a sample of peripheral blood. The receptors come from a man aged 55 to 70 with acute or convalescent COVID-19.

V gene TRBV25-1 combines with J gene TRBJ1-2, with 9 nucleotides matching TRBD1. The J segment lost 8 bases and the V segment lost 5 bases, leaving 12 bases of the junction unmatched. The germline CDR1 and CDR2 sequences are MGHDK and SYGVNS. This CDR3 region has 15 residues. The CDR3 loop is CASSHRDREWGGYTF. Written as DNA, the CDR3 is TGTGCCAGCAGTCACCGGGACAGGGAGTGGGGGGGCTACACCTTC.

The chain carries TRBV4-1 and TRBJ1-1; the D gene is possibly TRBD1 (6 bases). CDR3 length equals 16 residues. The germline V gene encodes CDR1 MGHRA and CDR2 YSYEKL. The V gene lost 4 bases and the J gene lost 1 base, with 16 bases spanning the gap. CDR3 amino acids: CASSLRGWDGNTEAFF. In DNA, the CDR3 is TGCGCCAGCAGCCTCAGGGGCTGGGACGGGAACACTGAAGCTTTCTTT.

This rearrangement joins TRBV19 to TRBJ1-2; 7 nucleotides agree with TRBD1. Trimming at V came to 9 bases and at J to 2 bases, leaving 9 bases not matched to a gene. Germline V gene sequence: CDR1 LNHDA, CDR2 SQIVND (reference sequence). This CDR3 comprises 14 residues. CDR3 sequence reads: CASLTGSGNYGYTF. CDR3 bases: TGTGCCAGCTTGACAGGGAGCGGGAACTATGGCTACACCTTC. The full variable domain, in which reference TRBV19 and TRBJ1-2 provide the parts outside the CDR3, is DGGITQSPKYLFRKEGQNVTLSCEQNLNHDAMYWYRQDPGQGLRLIYYSQIVNDFQKGDIAEGYSVSREKKESFPLTVTSAQKNPTAFYLCASLTGSGNYGYTFGSGTRLTVV.

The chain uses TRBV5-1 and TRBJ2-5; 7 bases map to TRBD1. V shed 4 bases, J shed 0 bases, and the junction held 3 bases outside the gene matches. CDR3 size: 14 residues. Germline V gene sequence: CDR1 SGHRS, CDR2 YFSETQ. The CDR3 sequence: CASSGTVNQETQYF. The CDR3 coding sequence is TGCGCCAGCAGCGGGACAGTAAACCAAGAGACCCAGTACTTC.

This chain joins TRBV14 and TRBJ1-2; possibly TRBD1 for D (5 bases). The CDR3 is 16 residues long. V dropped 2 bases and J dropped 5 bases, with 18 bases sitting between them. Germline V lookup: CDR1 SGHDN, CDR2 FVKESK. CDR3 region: CASSQPLGRGDYGYTF. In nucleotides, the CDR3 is TGTGCCAGCAGCCAACCCCTCGGGAGAGGGGATTATGGCTACACCTTC.

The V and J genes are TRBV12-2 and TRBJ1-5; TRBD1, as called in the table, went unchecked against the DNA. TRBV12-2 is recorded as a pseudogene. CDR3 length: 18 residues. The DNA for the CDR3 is TGTGCAAGTCGCTTAGGAGGGACAGGCGATTATAGCAATCAGCCCCAGCATTTT. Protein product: CASRLGGTGDYSNQPQHF.

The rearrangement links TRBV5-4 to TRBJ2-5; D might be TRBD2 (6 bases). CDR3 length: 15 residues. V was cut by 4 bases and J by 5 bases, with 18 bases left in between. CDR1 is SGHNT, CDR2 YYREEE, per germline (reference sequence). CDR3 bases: TGTGCCAGCAGCCCGGGCGGCACCGGGGGTGAGACCCAGTACTTC. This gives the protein CASSPGGTGGETQYF.

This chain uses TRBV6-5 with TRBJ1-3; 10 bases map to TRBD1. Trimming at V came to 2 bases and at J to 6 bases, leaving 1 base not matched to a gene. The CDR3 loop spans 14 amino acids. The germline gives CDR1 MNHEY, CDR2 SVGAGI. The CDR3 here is CASSYGQGVNTIYF. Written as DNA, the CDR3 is TGTGCCAGCAGTTACGGACAGGGGGTAAACACCATATATTTT.

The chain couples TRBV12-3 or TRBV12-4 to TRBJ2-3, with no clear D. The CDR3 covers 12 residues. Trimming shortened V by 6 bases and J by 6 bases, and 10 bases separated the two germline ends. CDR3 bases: TGTGCCAGCAGCCCGCACGGGGATACGCAGTATTTT. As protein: CASSPHGDTQYF.

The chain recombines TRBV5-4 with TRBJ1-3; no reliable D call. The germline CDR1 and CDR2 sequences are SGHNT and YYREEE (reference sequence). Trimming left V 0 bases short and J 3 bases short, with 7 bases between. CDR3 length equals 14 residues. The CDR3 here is CASSLGGIGNTIYF. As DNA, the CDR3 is TGTGCCAGCAGCTTGGGCGGGATTGGAAACACCATATATTTT. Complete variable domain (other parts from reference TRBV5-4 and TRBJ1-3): ETGVTQSPTHLIKTRGQQVTLRCSSQSGHNTVSWYQQALGQGPQFIFQYYREEENGRGNFPPRFSGLQFPNYSSELNVNALELDDSALYLCASSLGGIGNTIYFGEGSWLTVV.

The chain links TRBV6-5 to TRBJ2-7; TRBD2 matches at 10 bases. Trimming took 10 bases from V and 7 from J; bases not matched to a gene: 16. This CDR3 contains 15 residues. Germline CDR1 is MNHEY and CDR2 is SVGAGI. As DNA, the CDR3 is TGTGCCACCAGACGAGCGGGGGGGCCTGCTTGGGAGCAGTACGTC. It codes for CATRRAGGPAWEQYV.

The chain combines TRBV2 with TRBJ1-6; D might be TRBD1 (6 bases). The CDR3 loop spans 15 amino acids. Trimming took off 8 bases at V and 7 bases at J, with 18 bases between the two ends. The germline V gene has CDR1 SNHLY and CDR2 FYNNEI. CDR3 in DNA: TGTGCCAGCGGTAACCGGGGGGCGAGGAATTCACCCCTCCACTTT. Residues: CASGNRGARNSPLHF. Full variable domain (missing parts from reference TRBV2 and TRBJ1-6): EPEVTQTPSHQVTQMGQEVILRCVPISNHLYFYWYRQILGQKVEFLVSFYNNEISEKSEIFDDQFSVERPDGSNFTLKIRSTKLEDSAMYFCASGNRGARNSPLHFGNGTRLTVT.

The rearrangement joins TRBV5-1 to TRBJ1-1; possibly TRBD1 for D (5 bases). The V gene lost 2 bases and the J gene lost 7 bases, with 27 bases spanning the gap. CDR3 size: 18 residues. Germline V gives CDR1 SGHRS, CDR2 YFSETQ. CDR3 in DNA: TGCGCCAGCAGCTTCGATACCACAGGAGGGAAGATAAGCTTTGAAGCTTTCTTT. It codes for CASSFDTTGGKISFEAFF.